The next 5 T cell receptor beta chains were all read from a single sample in a study of T cells in Graves' hyperthyroidism and ophthalmopathy. There were TCR beta CDR3 regions amplified from RNA transcripts. The HTBI primer set was used in a first-round RT-PCR of the TCR CDR3. TCRdb independently ran MiXCR on the multiplex PCR reads; one entry per CDR3 protein. Seen here are 480,000 or so distinct CDR3 sequences, around 15% observed once, and the top ten hold 15% to 20%. Sequenced sample: blood. The source is a woman aged 18-29 years with Graves' hyperthyroidism.

This clonotype was recorded many times. The chain uses TRBV9 and TRBJ1-6; the D is unclear. CDR1 is SGDLS and CDR2 is YYNGEE in the germline V gene. The CDR3 extends over 14 amino acids. The germline V and J ends were trimmed by 0 bases and 6 bases, with 7 bases remaining between them. For the CDR3, the DNA is TGTGCCAGCAGCGTAGAGGGCACTAATTCACCCCTCCACTTT. Encoded protein: CASSVEGTNSPLHF.

The sample holds many counts of this clonotype. V and J are TRBV6-1 and TRBJ2-7, with a possible D match to TRBD1 (6 bases). Germline V gives CDR1 MNHNS, CDR2 SASEGT. V dropped 2 bases and J dropped 2 bases, with 16 bases sitting between them. The CDR3 runs 16 residues. Here the CDR3 reads CASSEFGQGPTYEQYF. In nucleotides, the CDR3 is TGTGCCAGCAGTGAATTTGGGCAGGGGCCAACCTACGAGCAGTACTTC.

The chain has TRBV10-3 and TRBJ2-2; 8 positions match TRBD1. The CDR3 sequence is 16 residues long. Germline loops: CDR1 ENHRY, CDR2 SYGVKD. With V trimmed by 3 bases and J by 2 bases, 5 bases remained unmatched. The CDR3 protein is CAISEDGQGNTGELFF. The DNA of the CDR3 is TGTGCCATCAGTGAAGACGGACAGGGAAACACCGGGGAGCTGTTTTTT.

The rearrangement joins TRBV9 to TRBJ2-1; D unresolved. Germline CDR1 reads SGDLS; CDR2 reads YYNGEE. The CDR3 is 13 residues long. Trimming pared 1 base from V and 7 bases from J, leaving 9 bases between. The CDR3 region is CASSVTSRNEQFF. In DNA form, the CDR3 reads TGTGCCAGCAGCGTAACCAGCAGAAATGAGCAGTTCTTC. Full variable domain (rest looked up from reference TRBV9 and TRBJ2-1): DSGVTQTPKHLITATGQRVTLRCSPRSGDLSVYWYQQSLDQGLQFLIQYYNGEERAKGNILERFSAQQFPDLHSELNLSSLELGDSALYFCASSVTSRNEQFFGPGTRLTVL.

Ten or more counts support this clonotype. The rearrangement links TRBV9 to TRBJ1-1; D is uncertain. The V and J ends lost 4 bases and 4 bases respectively, with 8 bases between them. The CDR3 spans 12 residues. Germline loops: CDR1 SGDLS, CDR2 YYNGEE. The CDR3 sequence is CASSSITTEAFF. CDR3 sequence (DNA): TGTGCCAGCAGCTCGATCACCACTGAAGCTTTCTTT.